This TCR beta chain is from a study of T cells in localized non-small cell lung cancer. Unmatched junction bases numbered 7, after V lost 0 bases and J lost 8 bases. Germline loops: CDR1 GTSNPN, CDR2 SVGIG (reference sequence). The CDR3 loop spans 14 amino acids. Repertoires were generated with immunoSEQ multiplex PCR, while TCRdb's copy carries only in-frame clones and drops some. The table has about 4,400 clones, more than 30% seen once. In regard to this clone: The antigen is undetermined.

Study-wide points: In the blood, greater T cell density corresponded to longer overall survival. Uninvolved adjacent lung showed higher T cell clonality than tumor.

The sequencing used lung tumor tissue, collected before any cancer treatment. This receptor was obtained from a man between 35 and 75 years old with stage II squamous cell lung carcinoma. J is TRBJ1-3 and V is TRBV30, with TRBD1 matching over 7 bases. CDR3: CAWSVGTAVDTIYF. The CDR3 nucleotides are TGTGCCTGGAGTGTGGGGACAGCCGTGGACACCATATATTTT.